Sequencing of this T cell receptor (beta chain) was carried out in a study of CD8+ T cells in alopecia areata. Study-wide background: Patients given treatment had severity scored by the percentage of scalp area affected. Study-wide results and limits: Uncertainty about whether baseline CD8+ expansion is linked to response remains, with one nonresponder. Tofacitinib significantly reduced both scalp clonality and expanded CD8+ clones among the top 100. Compared with normal scalp, lesional scalp had higher clonality and more expanded CD8+ clones.

Sequencing used cDNA as its template, made by extracting RNA and reverse transcribing it. TCRdb's copy holds only in-frame clones and misses some; the assay was immunoSEQ multiplex PCR. The data show about 200,000 clones, approximately 61% seen once. J lost 5 bases, V lost 4 bases, and 2 bases had no gene match. CDR3 size: 14 residues. Comments on this clone: Its antigen is not identified.

The sample's treatment: oral pan-JAK inhibitor, 5-10 mg twice daily. Sequencing used CD4+ T cells sorted from blood, obtained at week 24, from a patient treated with tofacitinib. The genes are TRBV23-1 and TRBJ1-5; 10 bases match TRBD1. TRBV23-1 carries the ORF label, with uncertain function. The TCR was taken from a human donor with alopecia areata. The CDR3 reads CASSPGQGDQPQHF. The CDR3 DNA sequence: TGCGCCAGCAGTCCTGGACAGGGGGATCAGCCCCAGCATTTT.